Presented here are 18 T cell receptor beta chains from one specimen sequenced in a study of blood T cell repertoires in COVID-19. Profiling relied on immunoSEQ multiplex PCR, and the TCRdb table lists in-frame clones only, not all of them. The profile shows 58,000 or so clones, 60% to 75% of them singletons. The material sequenced was peripheral blood. The receptors originated from a woman over 75 with acute or convalescent COVID-19.

V gene TRBV6-2 or TRBV6-3 combines with J gene TRBJ2-7, with TRBD2 as a possible D gene (6 bases). The CDR3 covers 14 residues. V dropped 5 bases and J dropped 7 bases, with 18 bases sitting between them. The V gene's germline CDR1 is MNHEY and CDR2 SVGEGT. CDR3 protein: CASSRGQRAQEQYF. CDR3 sequence (DNA): TGTGCCAGCAGTAGGGGTCAGCGGGCCCAGGAGCAGTACTTC.

This chain uses TRBV5-1 with TRBJ2-1, with D perhaps TRBD1 (5 bases). The germline V gene encodes CDR1 SGHRS and CDR2 YFSETQ. The V end lost 2 bases, the J end lost 5 bases, and 8 bases lay between the germline ends. CDR3 length: 13 amino acids. This CDR3 reads CASSFGQNNEQFF. In DNA, the CDR3 is TGCGCCAGCAGCTTCGGACAAAACAATGAGCAGTTCTTC.

V is TRBV15 and J is TRBJ2-5; D is perhaps TRBD2 (6 bases). CDR3 length: 15 amino acids. The germline CDR1 and CDR2 sequences are LNHNV and YYDKDF (reference sequence). Trimming cost V 1 base and J 6 bases, with 15 bases left between them. CDR3 residues: CATSRAGTPPQTQYF. CDR3 sequence (DNA): TGTGCCACCAGCAGAGCCGGGACTCCTCCTCAGACCCAGTACTTC.

This clone occurred once. The V call is TRBV18, the J call TRBJ2-2, with 7 positions matching TRBD1. The CDR3 spans 14 residues. Trimming cost V 3 bases and J 4 bases; bases outside gene matches: 2. From germline, CDR1 is KGHSH and CDR2 LQKENI. The CDR3 DNA reads as TGTGCCAGCTCACCCGACAGGGCCACCGGGGAGCTGTTTTTT. This codes for CASSPDRATGELFF.

This rearrangement joins TRBV28 to TRBJ1-1; D gene uncertain. The V gene's germline CDR1 is MDHEN and CDR2 SYDVKM. V was clipped by 7 bases and J by 1 base, with 16 bases between them. The CDR3 runs 15 residues. In DNA form, the CDR3 reads TGTGCCAGCACTCCCCTGGCGCGAGGGAACACTGAAGCTTTCTTT. Its translation: CASTPLARGNTEAFF.

This sequence joins TRBV4-3 and TRBJ2-3, with 12 bases matching TRBD2. Per the germline V gene, CDR1 is LGHNA and CDR2 is YSLEER. The CDR3 loop spans 18 amino acids. Losses at the gene ends were 0 bases for V and 6 bases for J; bases not matched to a gene: 10. Here the CDR3 DNA reads TGCGCCAGCAGCCAAGATTTGAGGGGGACTAGCGGGCGGGATACGCAGTATTTT. It translates to CASSQDLRGTSGRDTQYF.

CDR3 region: CASSLGRGNQPQHF. Here the CDR3 DNA reads TGTGCCAGCAGTTTAGGCAGGGGCAATCAGCCCCAGCATTTT. This chain connects TRBV28 to TRBJ1-5, with a weak D call TRBD1 (5 bases). Germline V gene data show CDR1 as MDHEN and CDR2 as SYDVKM. The CDR3 contains 14 residues. Trimming stripped 2 bases from V and 2 bases from J, with 7 bases between.

The chain links TRBV28 to TRBJ2-7; 8 nucleotides agree with TRBD2. Germline V lookup: CDR1 MDHEN, CDR2 SYDVKM. This CDR3 is built from 15 residues. V was clipped by 1 base and J by 3 bases; unmatched bases: 5. DNA of the CDR3: TGTGCCAGCAGTTTATTATTTAGCGGGATCTACGAGCAGTACTTC. Its translation: CASSLLFSGIYEQYF.

This clone was found a few times. This chain uses TRBV7-9 with TRBJ1-6; D not resolved. The V end was cut by 3 bases, the J end by 6 bases, with 12 bases between. The CDR3 runs 15 residues. Germline V lookup: CDR1 SEHNR, CDR2 FQNEAQ (reference sequence). The DNA of the CDR3 is TGTGCCAGCAGCTTGCCAGGAATGATTAATTCACCCCTCCACTTT. As protein: CASSLPGMINSPLHF.

V and J are TRBV4-1 and TRBJ2-2; 11 nucleotides agree with TRBD2. The CDR3 covers 17 residues. CDR1 and CDR2 from the germline V gene are MGHRA and YSYEKL. V lost 1 base and J lost 4; bases outside the gene matches: 5. The CDR3: CASSQVGLAEGTGELFF. CDR3 nucleotide sequence: TGCGCCAGCAGCCAAGTGGGACTAGCGGAAGGCACCGGGGAGCTGTTTTTT.

This clone showed up just once. The CDR3 DNA reads as TGTGCCACCAAGTTCGGGGGTTTGAACACTGAAGCTTTCTTT. Residues: CATKFGGLNTEAFF. The chain combines TRBV19 with TRBJ1-1; a possible D gene is TRBD1 (5 bases). Germline assignment: CDR1 LNHDA and CDR2 SQIVND (reference sequence). V dropped 10 bases and J dropped 0 bases, with 15 bases sitting between them. This CDR3 comprises 14 residues.

The gene calls are TRBV10-2 and TRBJ2-3; D unclear. Germline V gene data show CDR1 as WSHSY and CDR2 as SAAADI. V shed 6 bases and J shed 4 bases, with 5 bases lying between them. The CDR3 is made up of 11 amino acids. CDR3 amino acids: CASSAADTQYF. In DNA, the CDR3 is TGCGCCAGCAGCGCAGCAGATACGCAGTATTTT.

V is TRBV19 and J is TRBJ2-2; 10 bases are shared with TRBD1. The CDR3 has 16 amino acids. V dropped 1 base and J dropped 4; count of bases not matched to a gene: 3. Germline values: CDR1 LNHDA, CDR2 SQIVND (reference sequence). The CDR3 nucleotides read TGTGCCAGTAGTATAGGGACAGGGGGTTCCACCGGGGAGCTGTTTTTT. Residues: CASSIGTGGSTGELFF.

The genes are TRBV18 and TRBJ2-7; unclear D gene. V was pared by 4 bases and J by 7 bases, with 14 bases between. Germline CDR1 is KGHSH and CDR2 is LQKENI. The length of the CDR3 is 13 residues. The chain's CDR3 is CASSLSTDREQYF. The CDR3 region has the DNA TGTGCCAGCTCACTTAGTACAGATAGAGAGCAGTACTTC.

The chain employs TRBV30 and TRBJ2-7; 7 positions agree with TRBD1. With V trimmed by 6 bases and J by 4 bases, 9 bases remained unmatched. Germline values: CDR1 GTSNPN, CDR2 SVGIG (reference sequence). The CDR3 has 13 residues. CDR3 amino acids: CACAGTVVYEQYF. For the CDR3, the DNA is TGTGCCTGTGCCGGGACAGTCGTTTACGAGCAGTACTTC.

This clone was observed a handful of times. The germline gene is not matched at one end of the junction; a read error may be the cause. J is TRBJ2-5 and V is TRBV7-7; 8 nucleotides match TRBD1. The CDR3 runs to 16 residues. CDR1 is SSHAT and CDR2 is FNYEAQ in the germline V gene (reference sequence). The chain's CDR3 is CASSLARTGQGETQYF. CDR3 DNA sequence: TGTGCTAGCAGCTTAGCCAGGACAGGGCAGGGAGAGACCCAGTACTTC.

The chain carries TRBV10-3 and TRBJ1-4, with 10 bases identical to TRBD1. The J segment lost 10 bases and the V segment lost 3 bases, leaving 11 bases of the junction unmatched. Germline CDR1 and CDR2: ENHRY and SYGVKD. There are 16 residues in the CDR3. CDR3 bases: TGTGCCATCAGTGAACAACGACAGGGGGCGCGTATAAAACTGTTTTTT. Amino acid sequence: CAISEQRQGARIKLFF.

This clone occurred a few times. This chain joins TRBV7-3 and TRBJ1-1; D gene unclear. CDR3 length: 16 residues. V was cut by 5 bases and J by 5 bases, with 21 bases left in between. Germline CDR1 SGHTA, CDR2 FQGTGA. DNA of the CDR3: TGTGCCAGCAGCCTCCACCCTCCGGGGTCGGGGACTGAAGCTTTCTTT. Translating gives CASSLHPPGSGTEAFF.